Listed here are 23 T cell receptor beta chains from one sample, sequenced in a study of blood T cell repertoires in COVID-19. Only in-frame clones appear in the TCRdb table, and some are missing; sequencing was by immunoSEQ multiplex PCR. Of about 220,000 clones in the sample, around 82% are singletons; the top ten hold approximately 3.8%. The source material was PBMCs or T cells enriched from blood (not recorded which). These receptors all come from a woman aged 35 to 49 who had been exposed to COVID-19.

The chain carries TRBV3-1 (or the pseudogene TRBV3-2) and TRBJ1-3; TRBD1 aligns across 7 bases. Germline lookup yields CDR1 LGHDT and CDR2 YNNKEL (reference sequence). V trimming: 1 base; J trimming: 9 bases; junction bases outside the gene matches: 9. The CDR3 length is 15 residues. The DNA for the CDR3 is TGTGCCAGCAGCCAAGGGACAGACAGGGCGAGCACCATATATTTT. The encoded protein is CASSQGTDRASTIYF.

The chain employs TRBV11-2 and TRBJ1-5; a weak D match, TRBD1 (5 bases). The CDR3 runs to 12 residues. Trimming left V 5 bases short and J 13 bases short, with 15 bases between. The germline V gene has CDR1 SGHAT and CDR2 FQNNGV. The CDR3 coding sequence is TGTGCCAGCAGCCGGGAGGATGAGGGGCAGCATTTT. Protein: CASSREDEGQHF.

This sequence joins TRBV19 and TRBJ2-1; the match to TRBD1 covers 10 bases. The CDR3 is made up of 14 amino acids. Germline loops: CDR1 LNHDA, CDR2 SQIVND (reference sequence). The CDR3 DNA follows: TGTGCTAGTCTTAATCGGGACAGGGGCCATGAGCAGTTCTTC. Translated, it gives CASLNRDRGHEQFF.

The chain combines TRBV2 with TRBJ2-1; TRBD2 matches 13 bases. Germline V gene sequence: CDR1 SNHLY, CDR2 FYNNEI. The CDR3 has 16 residues. V was pared by 3 bases and J by 10 bases, with 9 bases of the junction left unmatched. CDR3 coding DNA: TGTGCCAGCAGTGAGACAAGGACTAGCGGGGGAGACGAGCAGTTCTTC. Residues: CASSETRTSGGDEQFF.

The chain joins TRBV28 to TRBJ2-3, with D unclear. The germline V gene has CDR1 MDHEN and CDR2 SYDVKM. The V end lost 7 bases, the J end lost 4 bases, and 12 bases lay between the germline ends. The CDR3 loop spans 13 amino acids. The CDR3 DNA is TGTGCCAGCACCCTTTCTCGGGCAGATACGCAGTATTTT. Translating gives CASTLSRADTQYF.

The gene calls are TRBV19 and TRBJ2-1; D perhaps matches TRBD2 (5 bases). Per the germline V gene, CDR1 is LNHDA and CDR2 is SQIVND (reference sequence). The CDR3 is 10 residues long. The CDR3 sequence: CATRAGEQFF. CDR3 sequence (DNA): TGTGCAACTAGGGCCGGGGAGCAGTTCTTC.

The chain uses TRBV30 and TRBJ1-2; 9 bases align to TRBD1. CDR3 size: 15 residues. The germline V gene encodes CDR1 GTSNPN and CDR2 SVGIG (reference sequence). Trimming at V came to 3 bases and at J to 5 bases, leaving 10 bases not matched to a gene. CDR3 DNA sequence: TGTGCCTGGAGCACAGGGGGCATTCTGGGTTATGGCTACACCTTC. It yields the protein CAWSTGGILGYGYTF. The full variable domain, its missing parts supplied by reference TRBV30 and TRBJ1-2, is SQTIHQWPATLVQPVGSPLSLECTVEGTSNPNLYWYRQAAGRGLQLLFYSVGIGQISSEVPQNLSASRPQDRQFILSSKKLLLSDSGFYLCAWSTGGILGYGYTFGSGTRLTVV.

This sequence joins TRBV7-2 and TRBJ1-2; tentative D call: TRBD1 (6 bases). The CDR3 consists of 16 residues. V dropped 5 bases and J dropped 7 bases, with 23 bases sitting between them. Germline assignment: CDR1 SGHTA and CDR2 FQGNSA. CDR3 nucleotides: TGTGCCAGCAGCCCCGGACAGCTAGATGGTACCAGTGGCTACACCTTC. The encoded protein is CASSPGQLDGTSGYTF.

This clone has only one observation. V and J are TRBV7-2 and TRBJ2-1; D possibly corresponds to TRBD2 (7 bases). The germline V gene has CDR1 SGHTA and CDR2 FQGNSA. This CDR3 region has 14 residues. Trimming took off 8 bases at V and 8 bases at J, with 19 bases between the two ends. The CDR3 bases are TGTGCCAGCGAAACTCGGGGGGCAGGCGATGAGCAGTTCTTC. Its protein is CASETRGAGDEQFF.

The rearrangement joins TRBV5-1 to TRBJ2-7; perhaps TRBD2 as D (6 bases). Germline V gives CDR1 SGHRS, CDR2 YFSETQ. Trimming left V 0 bases short and J 6 bases short, with 16 bases between. The CDR3 runs 15 residues. DNA of the CDR3: TGCGCCAGCAGCTTGGGCCAGGTCCAGGAGGGCGAGCAGTACTTC. It specifies CASSLGQVQEGEQYF.

The J gene is TRBJ1-4, the V gene TRBV7-2; D possibly corresponds to TRBD1 (5 bases). V gave up 1 base and J gave up 13 bases, with 13 bases separating them. The CDR3 has 13 residues. Germline CDR1 reads SGHTA; CDR2 reads FQGNSA. For the CDR3, the DNA is TGTGCCAGCAGCTTAGAGGCCGGGGGTACACTGTTTTTT. Its translation is CASSLEAGGTLFF.

J is TRBJ1-1 and V is TRBV7-3, with D possibly matching TRBD1 (6 bases). V was cut by 3 bases and J by 4 bases, with 12 bases left in between. Per the germline V gene, CDR1 is SGHTA and CDR2 is FQGTGA. CDR3 length equals 14 residues. Here the CDR3 DNA reads TGTGCCAGCAGCTTGGAAAGAGGGGGCACTGAAGCTTTCTTT. This translates into CASSLERGGTEAFF.

The chain couples TRBV18 to TRBJ2-3; D unresolved. The V gene lost 4 bases and the J gene lost 2 bases, with 7 bases spanning the gap. The germline CDR1 and CDR2 sequences are KGHSH and LQKENI. The CDR3 runs to 13 residues. CDR3 bases: TGTGCCAGCTCACGGTCGGTCACAGATACGCAGTATTTT. Amino acids: CASSRSVTDTQYF. Variable domain in full (rest from reference TRBV18 and TRBJ2-3): NAGVMQNPRHLVRRRGQEARLRCSPMKGHSHVYWYRQLPEEGLKFMVYLQKENIIDESGMPKERFSAEFPKEGPSILRIQQVVRGDSAAYFCASSRSVTDTQYFGPGTRLTVL.

This clone turned up a few times. The V call is TRBV29-1, the J call TRBJ1-1; D call uncertain. V was shortened by 8 bases and J by 11 bases, with 15 bases between the two germline ends. The CDR3 consists of 10 residues. CDR1 is SQVTM and CDR2 is ANQGSEA in the germline V gene. CDR3 nucleotides: TGCAGCATCTATAGATTAGCGGCTTTCTTT. The encoded protein is CSIYRLAAFF.

The chain couples TRBV27 to TRBJ2-3; D perhaps matches TRBD1 (6 bases). The CDR3 runs 14 residues. Germline values: CDR1 MNHEY, CDR2 SMNVEV (reference sequence). V lost 2 bases and J 5 bases, leaving 11 bases between the germline ends. CDR3: CASSLGTPKDTQYF. The CDR3 region has the DNA TGTGCCAGCAGTTTAGGGACACCCAAAGATACGCAGTATTTT.

V and J are TRBV7-3 and TRBJ2-3, with 8 bases that match TRBD1. CDR3 length: 16 amino acids. CDR1 is SGHTA, CDR2 FQGTGA, per germline. J was trimmed by 3 bases and V by 3 bases; bases with no gene match: 8. This chain's CDR3 is CASSFLQGVGTDTQYF. The CDR3 DNA follows: TGTGCCAGCAGCTTTCTACAGGGGGTAGGGACAGATACGCAGTATTTT.

This chain connects TRBV3-1 (or the pseudogene TRBV3-2) to TRBJ1-1; no clear D gene. From germline, CDR1 is LGHDT and CDR2 YNNKEL (reference sequence). V dropped 3 bases and J dropped 1 base, with 6 bases sitting between them. The CDR3 has 13 amino acids. Written as DNA, the CDR3 is TGTGCCAGCAGCCAGGGCAGGAACACTGAAGCTTTCTTT. It yields the protein CASSQGRNTEAFF.

This clone was counted once. The V gene is TRBV19, the J gene TRBJ2-7; D is perhaps TRBD1 (6 bases). The CDR3 extends over 14 amino acids. V dropped 5 bases and J dropped 2 bases, with 13 bases sitting between them. Germline V gives CDR1 LNHDA, CDR2 SQIVND (reference sequence). The CDR3 loop is CASSAHRAAYEQYF. The CDR3 bases are TGTGCCAGTAGTGCCCACAGGGCCGCCTACGAGCAGTACTTC.

The rearrangement joins TRBV6-5 to TRBJ1-5; 10 positions agree with TRBD1. CDR1 MNHEY and CDR2 SVGAGI come from the germline V gene. J was trimmed by 7 bases and V by 6 bases; bases with no gene match: 9. This CDR3 is 15 amino acids long. In nucleotides, the CDR3 is TGTGCCAGCAGGTCGGGGGACAGGGGATCGCAGCCCCAGCATTTT. Protein product: CASRSGDRGSQPQHF.

J is TRBJ2-6 and V is TRBV10-3; TRBD1 agrees at 7 bases. The J segment lost 0 bases and the V segment lost 6 bases, leaving 8 bases of the junction unmatched. The CDR3 spans 17 residues. The germline gives CDR1 ENHRY, CDR2 SYGVKD. The CDR3 loop is CAISKTGKSSGANVLTF. The CDR3 nucleotides are TGTGCCATCAGCAAGACAGGGAAGTCCTCTGGGGCCAACGTCCTGACTTTC.

This chain uses TRBV30 with TRBJ2-7, with 8 bases fitting TRBD1. J gave up 6 bases and V 3 bases, and 4 bases lay outside the gene matches. The CDR3 spans 12 residues. Germline V gene sequence: CDR1 GTSNPN, CDR2 SVGIG (reference sequence). The CDR3 DNA sequence: TGTGCCTGGAGGGACACAGGGGGCGAGCAGTACTTC. This encodes CAWRDTGGEQYF.

The genes are TRBV19 and TRBJ2-5; 7 positions agree with TRBD2. With V trimmed by 8 bases and J by 7 bases, 7 bases remained unmatched. The V gene's germline CDR1 is LNHDA and CDR2 SQIVND (reference sequence). The CDR3 sequence is 12 residues long. In DNA, the CDR3 is TGTGCCAGTCCCCCGGGAGGCAGGACCCAGTACTTC. Translation: CASPPGGRTQYF.

This rearrangement joins TRBV29-1 to TRBJ1-1; D call uncertain. The CDR3 runs to 14 residues. CDR1 SQVTM and CDR2 ANQGSEA come from the germline V gene. Trimming cost V 0 bases and J 2 bases, with 10 bases left between them. The CDR3 sequence: CSVEDLRGNTEAFF. As DNA, the CDR3 is TGCAGCGTTGAAGATCTTCGGGGAAACACTGAAGCTTTCTTT.